This T cell receptor (beta chain) is from a study of blood T cells in healthy people across ages. The use of a sample-barcoded 5' primer and a J-beta primer mix characterized a second PCR of 7 to 11 cycles. TCRdb used MiXCR to reprocess the 5' RACE reads, holding one entry per CDR3 protein. The data contain roughly 700,000 distinct CDR3 sequences, approximately 25% of them singletons. The CDR3 totals 17 residues. CDR1 is KGHDR, CDR2 SFDVKD, per germline. These data were likewise used in another study, on T cells of mothers and their children.

V usage is TRBV24-1 and J usage is TRBJ2-5; 11 bases map to TRBD2. The end of the DNA aligns better with TRBJ2-1, so the J call may be wrong. This TCR was sampled from a boy under 18 in good health. Sequencing was performed on blood. For the CDR3, the DNA is TGTGCCACCAGTGGATCTAGCGGGGGGCTATTTATGAATGAGCAGTTCTTC. Residues: CATSGSSGGLFMNEQFF.